This TCR beta chain was observed in a study of regulatory T cells in long-lasting Graves disease (dated by TCRdb to the early 2020s). General notes on the study: Antithyroid drugs had been taken for less than 3 months by newly diagnosed Graves' disease patients. Persistent Graves' disease patients were compared with newly diagnosed Graves' disease patients by peripheral blood TCR sequencing and RNA sequencing. The study was registered as a clinical trial and conducted in China. A total of about 35 samples underwent TCR sequencing, from 13 patients with persistent Graves' disease and approximately 20 patients with newly diagnosed Graves' disease.

The receptor library was made with multiplex PCR. Sequencing was carried out with an Illumina HiSeq 4000. CDR3 regions were amplified by Arm-PCR with iRepertoire HTBI primers to construct TCR beta libraries. PCR products were gel purified before sequencing. Per the authors' processing: Gene usage analysis of CDR3 amino acid clonotypes relied on the approximately 60 TRBV and over 13 TRBJ segments identified across samples. COPE and FqMerger were used to merge the filtered high-quality paired reads into contigs. BLAST was used to align contigs to the IMGT TRBV, TRBD and TRBJ reference genes, and CDR3 was defined following IMGT. Any clonotype with a frequency above 0.1% was classified as a highly expanded clone. Shannon entropy served as the measure of repertoire diversity, while the Gini coefficient captured V-J evenness. A clonotype found in more than one individual was treated as public. Clones were called with MiXCR by TCRdb after fastp trimmed the public reads at Q25, and only in-frame beta chains were retained. Rows are unified per CDR3 protein, each entry keeping the most common DNA and genes. Clone size and V and J calls follow TCRdb, not the original study. For this sample the table gives approximately 270,000 distinct CDR3 sequences, of which 15% to 20% were detected only once. The top ten clones comprise 12% to 15% of the sample.

This clonotype was picked up many times. Its antigen is still unknown. Base qualities are not provided; no much larger clone lies one nucleotide away. This specimen's time point label, per the study, means: newly diagnosed GD, antithyroid drugs for less than 3 months. For both TCR sequencing and RNA sequencing, RNA was extracted from PBMCs in TRIzol. The diagnosis of Graves' disease was made according to American Thyroid Association guidelines. The patients came from an endocrinology department in Xi'an, China. Each patient gave approximately 9.7 milliliters of peripheral blood, collected in an EDTA anticoagulant tube. Ficoll Paque Plus density gradient separation was used to isolate PBMCs, and no further T cell sorting was performed. An Agilent 2100 Bioanalyzer and agarose gel were used to check RNA quality, and a NanoDrop 2000 was used to measure RNA concentration. Counted from cysteine to phenylalanine, this CDR3 has 13 amino acids. Left in the record is the CDR3 DNA by itself, 39 bases read in frame from the first base. Ends trimmed: V by 1 base, J by 6 bases; bases unmatched to a gene: 4. CDR1 and CDR2 (SQVTM, ANQGSEA) derive from the germline V gene.

Overall results and qualifications from the work: Sequencing and analysis were limited to the TCR beta chain. Only peripheral blood was studied, because thyroid tissue, the primary lesion, was inaccessible. Patients with persistent disease shared more public clonotypes (around 2,700) than newly diagnosed patients did (about 1,000). Lower TCR Shannon entropy and fewer highly expanded clones were observed in persistent Graves' disease patients than in newly diagnosed patients, which suggested clonal expansion. Preferential use of TRBV28, TRBJ1-2 and TRBJ2-5 was observed in persistent disease, whereas TRBV20-1 and TRBJ2-1 were favored in newly diagnosed disease. The authors noted that the small sample size was a limitation that may lower accuracy.

These data are also associated with another study on T cells in Graves' hyperthyroidism and ophthalmopathy. That second publication adds: Stable Graves' hyperthyroidism was defined as the absence of progression to ophthalmopathy over 18 months of follow-up. Hyperthyroidism patients were newly diagnosed, with disease duration under 2 months, and aged 18 to 65 years. Exclusion was applied to patients with uncontrolled infections, other autoimmune diseases, pregnancy or lactation. Diagnoses were based on clinical symptoms, serum thyroxine and TRAb, thyroid ultrasound and orbital computed tomography. A first-round RT-PCR of the TCR CDR3 used the HTBI primer set with the Qiagen OneStep RT-PCR kit. Blood samples also contained most of the expanded thyroid clonotypes (frequency above 0.001), which suggests that blood repertoires may reflect thyroid immune responses. In cross-validation, a model built on a 13 V-J signature told ophthalmopathy apart from stable hyperthyroidism with approximately 91% sensitivity and roughly 81% specificity, and in testing the same model reached 80%/75%. During validation, the model predicted progression to ophthalmopathy a median of about 6.5 months ahead of onset, with around 71% sensitivity and 72.22% specificity. A discovery cohort of roughly 100 patients, about 43 with Graves' ophthalmopathy and approximately 57 with stable Graves' hyperthyroidism, was used to find distinguishing TCR V-J signatures. Prospective prediction of ophthalmopathy was tested in an independent validation cohort consisting of 18 to 20 hyperthyroidism patients and more than 15 patients who later progressed to ophthalmopathy. The 95 to 100 discovery patients were randomly divided into training and test sets at a 7:3 ratio. Thyroid tissue and blood T-cell repertoires from six Graves' hyperthyroidism patients were also compared in the study. Following sampling, methimazole starting at 30 mg daily was given to hyperthyroidism patients, and high-dose intravenous methylprednisolone was given to ophthalmopathy patients. The libraries were constructed in a second round of multiplex PCR and then size-selected and purified. Libraries were sequenced paired-end with 100 bp reads on an Illumina HiSeq2000. SOAPnuke was used to process the raw data, removing reads that contained adapters or uncalled bases, had a mean Phred below 15, or lacked an exact match to the constant primer or identifier. High-quality paired reads were merged using COPE v1.2.5, and each unique nucleotide sequence was defined as a clonotype. MiTCR v1.1 was used to align clonotypes to the IMGT TRBV, TRBD and TRBJ reference segments. Only V-J combinations with frequency above 0.0001, covering roughly 99% of repertoires, were analysed. The TCS score was defined as the ratio of F50 (clonal expansion) to E x V (chaos), calculated using BLOSUM62-based TCRdist between CDR3 peptides within each V-J. Welch's t-statistics and random forest reduced around 550 V-J features to roughly 13, which were used in a naive Bayes classifier (R e1071). Sample size was not statistically predetermined, and investigators were not blinded to group allocation. The paper describes TCR Vbeta CDR3 sequencing of 120 to 150 peripheral blood samples, made up of roughly 40 ophthalmopathy patients, roughly 75 hyperthyroidism patients and 17 progressor patients.

Sample: peripheral blood mononuclear cells (PBMCs), taken at new diagnosis, from a patient treated with antithyroid drugs. The chain joins TRBV29-1 to TRBJ1-2, and 8 bases in between align with TRBD1. The clonotype comes from a woman aged 30 to 39 with Graves disease. Donor details come from another sample of the same person, matched by shared clones. The CDR3 in this case is CSVEGTGNDGYTF. The DNA reads TGCAGCGTTGAAGGGACAGGGAACGATGGCTACACCTTC.